A selection of T cell receptor beta chains follows, all from one sample in a study of CD8+ T cells in alopecia areata. Sequencing used immunoSEQ multiplex PCR; TCRdb keeps in-frame clones, though not all of them. The table lists 150,000 or so clones, roughly 48% of them singletons. The sample comprised CD4+ T cells sorted from blood. The receptors here all came from a human donor with alopecia areata. Each CDR3 is given with its conserved first and last residue. Fields, in order: D gene, clone size, J gene, V gene, CDR3 length, CDR3 DNA, CDR3 protein. A D gene is named only where the DNA matches it firmly. The size of a clone is reported for some rows only, either as once, few or many, or as a class for expanded clones.

d_call: .
clone_size: few
j_call: TRBJ2-1
v_call: TRBV11-3
cdr3_length: 11
cdr3_nt: TGTGCCAGCAGCCCCGACAATGAGCAGTTCTTC
cdr3_aa: CASSPDNEQFF

d_call: TRBD2
clone_size: .
j_call: TRBJ2-1
v_call: TRBV5-1
cdr3_length: 20
cdr3_nt: TGCGCCAGCAGCCTAAGGACTAGCGGGAGTTTACTAGCGTCCTACAATGAGCAGTTCTTC
cdr3_aa: CASSLRTSGSLLASYNEQFF

d_call: .
clone_size: .
j_call: TRBJ1-5
v_call: TRBV9
cdr3_length: 15
cdr3_nt: TGTGCCAGCAGCGTAGAAGGAAATAGCAATCAGCCCCAGCATTTT
cdr3_aa: CASSVEGNSNQPQHF

d_call: .
clone_size: once
j_call: TRBJ2-5
v_call: TRBV11-3
cdr3_length: 14
cdr3_nt: TGTGCCAGCAGCTCCCGGCAGGAACGGGAGACCCAGTACTTC
cdr3_aa: CASSSRQERETQYF

d_call: TRBD2
clone_size: .
j_call: TRBJ2-5
v_call: TRBV6-5
cdr3_length: 14
cdr3_nt: TGTGCCAGCAGTGGAGTAGCGGGAGGGGAGACCCAGTACTTC
cdr3_aa: CASSGVAGGETQYF

d_call: TRBD2
clone_size: few
j_call: TRBJ2-1
v_call: TRBV29-1
cdr3_length: 13
cdr3_nt: TGCAGCGCAGATAGCGGGAGGGTACATGAGCAGTTCTTC
cdr3_aa: CSADSGRVHEQFF

d_call: .
clone_size: .
j_call: TRBJ1-2
v_call: TRBV25-1
cdr3_length: 15
cdr3_nt: TGTGCCAGCAGTGCTCTTGGAGAAGCTAACTATGGCTACACCTTC
cdr3_aa: CASSALGEANYGYTF

d_call: .
clone_size: few
j_call: TRBJ2-7
v_call: TRBV5-6
cdr3_length: 15
cdr3_nt: TGTGCCAGCAGACTGTCGAGCGTAGGCTCCTACGAGCAGTACTTC
cdr3_aa: CASRLSSVGSYEQYF

d_call: .
clone_size: .
j_call: TRBJ1-2
v_call: TRBV9
cdr3_length: 14
cdr3_nt: TGTGCCAGCAGCGTAGGTCAGGGAACCTATGGCTACACCTTC
cdr3_aa: CASSVGQGTYGYTF

d_call: .
clone_size: few
j_call: TRBJ2-1
v_call: TRBV5-4
cdr3_length: 12
cdr3_nt: TGTGCCAGCAGCGATCCTAACAATGAGCAGTTCTTC
cdr3_aa: CASSDPNNEQFF

d_call: .
clone_size: .
j_call: TRBJ2-7
v_call: TRBV20-1
cdr3_length: 11
cdr3_nt: TGCAGTGCTGGGATCTCCTACGAGCAGTACTTC
cdr3_aa: CSAGISYEQYF

d_call: TRBD2
clone_size: once
j_call: TRBJ2-1
v_call: TRBV11-1
cdr3_length: 15
cdr3_nt: TGTGCCAGCAGTCAAAGCGGGAACTCCTACAATGAGCAGTTCTTC
cdr3_aa: CASSQSGNSYNEQFF

d_call: .
clone_size: .
j_call: TRBJ2-4
v_call: TRBV5-1
cdr3_length: 16
cdr3_nt: TGCGCCAGCAGCCCGTTGACAGCGAACGCCAAAAACATTCAGTACTTC
cdr3_aa: CASSPLTANAKNIQYF

d_call: .
clone_size: .
j_call: TRBJ1-1
v_call: TRBV7-9
cdr3_length: 11
cdr3_nt: TGTGCCAGCAGCATGGGAGGTGAAGCTTTCTTT
cdr3_aa: CASSMGGEAFF

d_call: TRBD2
clone_size: .
j_call: TRBJ2-1
v_call: TRBV27
cdr3_length: 17
cdr3_nt: TGTGCCAGCAGTTTAAATAGCGGGTTCTACTCCTACAATGAGCAGTTCTTC
cdr3_aa: CASSLNSGFYSYNEQFF

d_call: .
clone_size: .
j_call: TRBJ2-3
v_call: TRBV5-1
cdr3_length: 13
cdr3_nt: TGCGCCAGCAGCTCGACTATCACAGATACGCAGTATTTT
cdr3_aa: CASSSTITDTQYF

d_call: .
clone_size: .
j_call: TRBJ2-1
v_call: TRBV29-1
cdr3_length: 12
cdr3_nt: TGCAGCGTTGTGTTGTCTGGGACGCGGCAGTTCTTC
cdr3_aa: CSVVLSGTRQFF

d_call: TRBD2
clone_size: .
j_call: TRBJ2-1
v_call: TRBV28
cdr3_length: 15
cdr3_nt: TGTGCCAGCAGTCTCCAGGCTAGCGGGAGACGAGAGCAGTTCTTC
cdr3_aa: CASSLQASGRREQFF

d_call: .
clone_size: .
j_call: TRBJ2-3
v_call: TRBV7-7
cdr3_length: 13
cdr3_nt: TGTGCTAGCGCGAAAGAGACGGGAGCTGATCAGTATTTT
cdr3_aa: CASAKETGADQYF

d_call: .
clone_size: .
j_call: TRBJ2-3
v_call: TRBV11-2
cdr3_length: 15
cdr3_nt: TGTGCCAGCAGCTTAGTTTCATGGGGAACAGATACGCAGTATTTT
cdr3_aa: CASSLVSWGTDTQYF

d_call: .
clone_size: few
j_call: TRBJ2-2
v_call: TRBV7-8
cdr3_length: 14
cdr3_nt: TGTGCCAGCACCCCCCTTGGGGGTCTCGGGGAGCTGTTTTTT
cdr3_aa: CASTPLGGLGELFF

d_call: .
clone_size: .
j_call: TRBJ1-4
v_call: TRBV29-1
cdr3_length: 15
cdr3_nt: TGCAGCGTCGGAGGGGGTGACAGATTTGGTGAAAAACTGTTTTTT
cdr3_aa: CSVGGGDRFGEKLFF

d_call: .
clone_size: .
j_call: TRBJ2-7
v_call: TRBV28
cdr3_length: 18
cdr3_nt: TGTGCCAGCAGTTTTCCCGGGCAAGGGGCGCCCACCTCCTACGAGCAGTACTTC
cdr3_aa: CASSFPGQGAPTSYEQYF

d_call: .
clone_size: .
j_call: TRBJ2-5
v_call: TRBV5-1
cdr3_length: 12
cdr3_nt: TGCGCCAGCAGCTTGGCCTTGGAGACCCAGTACTTC
cdr3_aa: CASSLALETQYF

d_call: .
clone_size: few
j_call: TRBJ1-3
v_call: TRBV7-6
cdr3_length: 12
cdr3_nt: TGTGCCAGCAGCTTGGAAGGAAACACCATATATTTT
cdr3_aa: CASSLEGNTIYF

d_call: .
clone_size: .
j_call: TRBJ2-1
v_call: TRBV25-1
cdr3_length: 13
cdr3_nt: TGTGCCAGCAGCCAAGCGGGTTTCGGGGAGCAGTTCTTC
cdr3_aa: CASSQAGFGEQFF

d_call: .
clone_size: .
j_call: TRBJ2-2
v_call: TRBV5-1
cdr3_length: 16
cdr3_nt: TGCGCCAGCAGTATGGCGGAAACTGCGAACACCGGGGAGCTGTTTTTT
cdr3_aa: CASSMAETANTGELFF

d_call: .
clone_size: .
j_call: TRBJ2-3
v_call: TRBV15
cdr3_length: 13
cdr3_nt: TGTGCCACCAGCAGAGGTACAGCAGATACGCAGTATTTT
cdr3_aa: CATSRGTADTQYF

d_call: TRBD1
clone_size: few
j_call: TRBJ2-7
v_call: TRBV30
cdr3_length: 17
cdr3_nt: TGTGCCTGGAGTGGCGGACAGGTCCCCCCCTCTTCCTACGAGCAGTACTTC
cdr3_aa: CAWSGGQVPPSSYEQYF

d_call: .
clone_size: few
j_call: TRBJ2-7
v_call: TRBV20-1
cdr3_length: 11
cdr3_nt: TGCAGTGCTCAAACCGATTACGAGCAGTACTTC
cdr3_aa: CSAQTDYEQYF

d_call: .
clone_size: .
j_call: TRBJ2-1
v_call: TRBV29-1
cdr3_length: 16
cdr3_nt: TGCAGCGTTGAAGATCCGTTCGGGCGGTCCTACAATGAGCAGTTCTTC
cdr3_aa: CSVEDPFGRSYNEQFF

d_call: .
clone_size: .
j_call: TRBJ1-1
v_call: TRBV10-3
cdr3_length: 11
cdr3_nt: TGTGCCATCAGTGGAGGGACTGAAGCTTTCTTT
cdr3_aa: CAISGGTEAFF

d_call: TRBD2
clone_size: .
j_call: TRBJ2-1
v_call: TRBV29-1
cdr3_length: 14
cdr3_nt: TGCAGCGTTGCTCTAGCGGGAGGGCCGAGTGAGCAGTTCTTC
cdr3_aa: CSVALAGGPSEQFF

d_call: TRBD1
clone_size: .
j_call: TRBJ2-5
v_call: TRBV7-8
cdr3_length: 15
cdr3_nt: TGTGCCAGCAGCCTCCGGACAGGCTATCAAGAGACCCAGTACTTC
cdr3_aa: CASSLRTGYQETQYF

d_call: TRBD1
clone_size: .
j_call: TRBJ2-7
v_call: TRBV7-9
cdr3_length: 14
cdr3_nt: TGTGCCAGCAGCTCAACGGGACAGTCCTACGAGCAGTACTTC
cdr3_aa: CASSSTGQSYEQYF

d_call: .
clone_size: .
j_call: TRBJ2-3
v_call: TRBV7-3
cdr3_length: 15
cdr3_nt: TGTGCCAGCAGCCCGGGACCACCCAGGACAGATACGCAGTATTTT
cdr3_aa: CASSPGPPRTDTQYF

d_call: .
clone_size: .
j_call: TRBJ2-7
v_call: TRBV4-2
cdr3_length: 15
cdr3_nt: TGTGCCAGCAGCCAAGCTCGTCAACCGAGCTACGAGCAGTACTTC
cdr3_aa: CASSQARQPSYEQYF

d_call: TRBD1
clone_size: few
j_call: TRBJ1-2
v_call: TRBV30
cdr3_length: 13
cdr3_nt: TGTGCCTGGAGGTCGGGACAGGGGTATGGCTACACCTTC
cdr3_aa: CAWRSGQGYGYTF

d_call: .
clone_size: .
j_call: TRBJ2-5
v_call: TRBV7-2
cdr3_length: 11
cdr3_nt: TGTGCCAGCAGCCTACTCGAGACCCAGTACTTC
cdr3_aa: CASSLLETQYF

d_call: .
clone_size: few
j_call: TRBJ2-5
v_call: TRBV23-1
cdr3_length: 16
cdr3_nt: TGCGCCAGCAGTCAACCTAGAGGGACACACCAAGAGACCCAGTACTTC
cdr3_aa: CASSQPRGTHQETQYF

d_call: TRBD2
clone_size: few
j_call: TRBJ2-3
v_call: TRBV28
cdr3_length: 12
cdr3_nt: TGTGCCAGCAGACAACCGGGGACTAGCCTGTATTTT
cdr3_aa: CASRQPGTSLYF

d_call: .
clone_size: few
j_call: TRBJ2-7
v_call: TRBV2
cdr3_length: 11
cdr3_nt: TGTGCCAGCACTACATCCTACGAGCAGTACTTC
cdr3_aa: CASTTSYEQYF

d_call: .
clone_size: .
j_call: TRBJ1-2
v_call: TRBV20-1
cdr3_length: 11
cdr3_nt: TGCAGTGCTATGGCCCACTATGGCTACACCTTC
cdr3_aa: CSAMAHYGYTF

d_call: .
clone_size: few
j_call: TRBJ1-1
v_call: TRBV9
cdr3_length: 15
cdr3_nt: TGTGCCAGCAGCGTAGATGGGACGTTGAACACTGAAGCTTTCTTT
cdr3_aa: CASSVDGTLNTEAFF

d_call: TRBD2
clone_size: few
j_call: TRBJ2-7
v_call: TRBV7-2
cdr3_length: 14
cdr3_nt: TGTGCCAGCAGCTTCACTAGCGGGAGGGCGTCAGCGTACTTC
cdr3_aa: CASSFTSGRASAYF

d_call: TRBD1
clone_size: .
j_call: TRBJ1-2
v_call: TRBV27
cdr3_length: 16
cdr3_nt: TGTGCCAGCAGTTCCCCCTCGAACCAGGGGGTTTGGGGCTACACCTTC
cdr3_aa: CASSSPSNQGVWGYTF

d_call: TRBD2
clone_size: .
j_call: TRBJ2-3
v_call: TRBV29-1
cdr3_length: 15
cdr3_nt: TGCAGCGTTGAAAGACTAGCGGGAGGGGAAGATACGCAGTATTTT
cdr3_aa: CSVERLAGGEDTQYF